This T cell receptor (beta chain) was found in a study of T cells in Graves' hyperthyroidism and ophthalmopathy (dated by TCRdb to the late 2010s). For context, the study as a whole: Peripheral blood was sampled at the time of initial diagnosis, prior to any treatment. TCR V-J signatures able to tell the groups apart were searched for in a discovery cohort of some 97 patients, of whom over 40 had Graves' ophthalmopathy and roughly 59 had stable Graves' hyperthyroidism. An independent validation cohort of around 19 hyperthyroidism patients and 15 or so patients who later progressed to ophthalmopathy tested prospective prediction of ophthalmopathy. The 75 to 100 discovery patients were randomly split 7:3 into training and test sets. In six Graves' hyperthyroidism patients, the study also compared T-cell repertoires from thyroid tissue with T-cell repertoires from blood. Following sampling, methimazole starting at 30 mg daily was given to hyperthyroidism patients, and high-dose intravenous methylprednisolone was given to ophthalmopathy patients. The paper describes TCR Vbeta CDR3 sequencing of 120 to 150 peripheral blood samples, made up of under 50 ophthalmopathy patients, around 78 hyperthyroidism patients and about 17 progressor patients. Results and caveats for the whole study, not just this receptor: A model built on a 13 V-J signature distinguished ophthalmopathy from stable hyperthyroidism, reaching 85% to 90% sensitivity and 81.08% specificity in cross-validation and 80%/75% in testing. No statistical method was used to set the sample size in advance, and investigators knew the group allocation. Most expanded thyroid clonotypes (frequency above 0.001) were also detected in blood, a finding suggesting that blood repertoires may reflect thyroid immune responses. In validation, the model predicted progression to ophthalmopathy a median of roughly 6.2 months before onset, with about 67% sensitivity and more than 72% specificity.

Taken from cysteine to phenylalanine, the CDR3 has 12 residues. Kept here is only the CDR3 DNA, which spans 36 bases and is read in frame from base 1. For CDR1 and CDR2, the germline V gene lists SGHVS and FQNEAQ. A distance of 7 bases separates the germline ends of V and J, which lose 5 bases and 5 bases respectively. TCR beta CDR3 regions were amplified from RNA transcripts. A first-round RT-PCR of the TCR CDR3 used the HTBI primer set with the Qiagen OneStep RT-PCR kit. The libraries were constructed in a second round of multiplex PCR and then size-selected and purified. Sequencing of the libraries was done on an Illumina HiSeq2000 using paired-end 100 bp reads. On the study's bioinformatics: SOAPnuke was used to process the raw data, throwing out any read that contained adapters or uncalled bases, had a mean Phred below 15, or lacked an exact constant-primer or identifier match. High-quality paired reads were merged with COPE v1.2.5, and unique nucleotide sequences were defined as clonotypes. MiTCR v1.1 was used to align the clonotypes against IMGT TRBV, TRBD and TRBJ reference segments. The analysis was restricted to V-J combinations with a frequency above 0.0001, which together covered 99.2% of the repertoires. A TCS score was defined as the ratio between F50 (clonal expansion) and ExV (chaos), using BLOSUM62-based TCRdist between CDR3 peptides within each V-J. Welch's t-statistics and random forest reduced just over 500 V-J features to some 14, which were used in a naive Bayes classifier (R e1071). The similarity between thyroid and blood repertoires was quantified using the Morisita-Horn index. TCRdb reprocessing: public reads trimmed at Q25 with fastp, clones called with MiXCR, in-frame beta chains kept. Identical CDR3 proteins give one entry, which carries the most common genes and DNA. What appears here as the V and J calls and clone size reflects TCRdb's work, not the paper's. The sample includes around 700,000 distinct CDR3 sequences, with 30% to 40% observed a single time. Around 31% of the sample is held by the ten biggest clonotypes.

Of note for this clonotype: Its recognized antigen is unknown. Base-call qualities are not available, and no considerably larger clone is one nucleotide away.

Stable Graves' hyperthyroidism was defined as no progression to ophthalmopathy during 18 months of follow-up. The hyperthyroidism patients were between 18 and 65 years old and newly diagnosed, with a disease duration of less than 2 months. Exclusion was applied to patients with uncontrolled infections, other autoimmune diseases, pregnancy or lactation. Diagnoses were established on the basis of clinical symptoms, serum thyroxine and TRAb, thyroid ultrasound, and orbital computed tomography. PBMCs were isolated from more than 9 ml of fresh peripheral blood by Ficoll-Paque density gradient centrifugation. Trizol reagent was used to extract total RNA, and RNA quality was then checked on an Agilent 2100 Bioanalyzer.

This chain joins TRBV7-8 to TRBJ1-5; the D gene is not confidently resolved. Sequencing was carried out using blood. The receptor was isolated from a woman aged 35 to 49 with Graves' hyperthyroidism. The CDR3 region reads CASSKEDQPQHF. The DNA is as follows: TGTGCCAGCAGCAAAGAGGATCAGCCCCAGCATTTT.